This T cell receptor (beta chain) was documented in a study of shared clonotypes between healthy human individuals. The naive CD8 fraction comprised CD45RO-negative cells positively selected for CCR7 and excluded terminally differentiated effector memory CD45RA+ cells. V gave up 4 bases and J gave up 8 bases; unmatched junction bases: 11. Germline V CDR1 and CDR2: SGHAT, FQNNGV. The CDR3 extends over 15 amino acids. Assay used: immunoSEQ multiplex PCR; TCRdb lists only in-frame clones, some missing. Here the sample spans millions of clones, about 95% being singletons. This sequence was found in a man in his late teens or twenties in good health. The sample consisted of naive CD8+ T cells sorted from blood. This rearrangement joins TRBV11-2 to TRBJ2-1; 7 positions match TRBD2. As DNA, the CDR3 is TGTGCCAGCAGCTCCCGACTAGCCCAGGAGTATGAGCAGTTCTTC. Its translation is CASSSRLAQEYEQFF.